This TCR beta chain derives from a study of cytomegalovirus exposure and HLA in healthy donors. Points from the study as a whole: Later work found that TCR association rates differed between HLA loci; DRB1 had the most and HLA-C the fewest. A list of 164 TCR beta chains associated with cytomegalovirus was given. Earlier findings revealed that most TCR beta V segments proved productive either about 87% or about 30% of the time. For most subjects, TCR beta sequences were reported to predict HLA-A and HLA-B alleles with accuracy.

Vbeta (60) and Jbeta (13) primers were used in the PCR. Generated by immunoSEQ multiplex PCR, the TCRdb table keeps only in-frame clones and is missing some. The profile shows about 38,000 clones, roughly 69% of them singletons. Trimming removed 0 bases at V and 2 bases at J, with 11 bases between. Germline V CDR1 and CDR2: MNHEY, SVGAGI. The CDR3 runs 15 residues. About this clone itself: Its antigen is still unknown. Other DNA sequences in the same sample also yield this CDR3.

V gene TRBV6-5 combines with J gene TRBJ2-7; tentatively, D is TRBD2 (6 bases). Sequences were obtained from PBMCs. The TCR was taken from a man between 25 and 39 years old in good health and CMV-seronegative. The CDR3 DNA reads TGTGCCAGCAGTTACTCGACGGGGGAGCCCTACGAGCAGTACTTC. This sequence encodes CASSYSTGEPYEQYF.